This record covers a single TCR beta chain. The antigen is not known. These data originate in a study of T cells expressing NK-cell markers. The overall study: HCMV serostatus: seven of eight sequenced donors positive, one negative. Findings and limits, study-wide: The study found these clonotypes also leading the CD3+CD56-NKG2C+ fraction in a few donors.

Beta-chain TCR cDNA was generated via 5'RACE template switching with UMIs. Following a re-call of the 5' RACE reads, TCRdb has one entry per CDR3 protein and lacks DNA. The table for this sample gives about 440,000 distinct CDR3 sequences. This CDR3 has 14 residues. Germline assignment: CDR1 LNHNV and CDR2 YYDKDF (reference sequence). The chain links TRBV15 to TRBJ2-2. What was sequenced was blood T cells: a sorted CD56 or NKG2C T cell subset, CD4+ or CD8+ T cells, or bulk PBMC T cells (not recorded which). This sequence was found in a woman between 18 and 69 years old in good health. The CDR3 loop is CATSSGVNSGELFF.